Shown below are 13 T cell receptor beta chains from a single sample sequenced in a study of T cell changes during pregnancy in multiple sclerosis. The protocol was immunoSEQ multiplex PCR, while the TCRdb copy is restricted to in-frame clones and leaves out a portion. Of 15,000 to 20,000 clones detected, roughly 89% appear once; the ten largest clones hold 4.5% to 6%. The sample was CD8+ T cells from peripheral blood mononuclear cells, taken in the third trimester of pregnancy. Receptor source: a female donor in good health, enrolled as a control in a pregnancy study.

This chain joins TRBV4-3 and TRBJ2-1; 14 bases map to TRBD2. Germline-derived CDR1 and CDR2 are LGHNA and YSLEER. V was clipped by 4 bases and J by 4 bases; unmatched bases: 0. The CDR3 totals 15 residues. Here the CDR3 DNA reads TGCGCCAGCAGCCGGACTAGCGGGGGGTACAATGAGCAGTTCTTC. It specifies CASSRTSGGYNEQFF.

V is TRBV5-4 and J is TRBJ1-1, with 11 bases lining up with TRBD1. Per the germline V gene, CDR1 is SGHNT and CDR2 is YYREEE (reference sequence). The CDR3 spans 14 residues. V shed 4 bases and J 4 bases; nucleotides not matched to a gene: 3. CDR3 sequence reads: CASSGGQGVTEAFF. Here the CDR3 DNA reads TGTGCCAGCAGCGGGGGACAGGGGGTCACTGAAGCTTTCTTT.

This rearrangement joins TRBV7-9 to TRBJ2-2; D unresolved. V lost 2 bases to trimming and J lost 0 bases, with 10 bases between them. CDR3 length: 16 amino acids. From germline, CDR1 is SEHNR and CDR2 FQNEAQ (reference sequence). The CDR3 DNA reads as TGTGCCAGCAGCTTACCCGACACTTCGAACACCGGGGAGCTGTTTTTT. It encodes CASSLPDTSNTGELFF.

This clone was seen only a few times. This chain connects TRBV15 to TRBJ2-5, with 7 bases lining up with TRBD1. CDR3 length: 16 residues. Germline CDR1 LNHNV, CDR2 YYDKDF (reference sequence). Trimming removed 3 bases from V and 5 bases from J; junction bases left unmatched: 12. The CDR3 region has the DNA TGTGCCACCAGCAGGAGTAGGGACAGTGTACTGGAGACCCAGTACTTC. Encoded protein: CATSRSRDSVLETQYF.

The DNA of the CDR3 is TGTGCCAGCACGACAGGGTCCTACGAGCAGTACTTC. Translated, it gives CASTTGSYEQYF. The genes are TRBV7-9 and TRBJ2-7, with 7 bases aligning to TRBD1. This CDR3 is built from 12 residues. V lost 7 bases and J lost 1; bases outside the gene matches: 1. The germline V gene has CDR1 SEHNR and CDR2 FQNEAQ (reference sequence). Full variable domain (outside the CDR3, taken from reference TRBV7-9 and TRBJ2-7): DTGVSQNPRHKITKRGQNVTFRCDPISEHNRLYWYRQTLGQGPEFLTYFQNEAQLEKSRLLSDRFSAERPKGSFSTLEIQRTEQGDSAMYLCASTTGSYEQYFGPGTRLTVT.

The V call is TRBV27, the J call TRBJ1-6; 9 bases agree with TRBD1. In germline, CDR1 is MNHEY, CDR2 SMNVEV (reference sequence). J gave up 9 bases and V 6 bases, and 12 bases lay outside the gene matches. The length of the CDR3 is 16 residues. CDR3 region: CASSDRGGSQFSPLHF. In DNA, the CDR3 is TGTGCCAGCAGCGACAGGGGGGGTTCGCAATTTTCACCCCTCCACTTT.

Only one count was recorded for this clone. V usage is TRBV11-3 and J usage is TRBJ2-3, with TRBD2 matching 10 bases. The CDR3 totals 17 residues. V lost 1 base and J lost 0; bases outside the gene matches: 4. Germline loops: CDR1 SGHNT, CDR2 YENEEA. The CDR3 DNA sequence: TGTGCCAGCAGCTTAGCAAGCGGGGGGGCCAGCACAGATACGCAGTATTTT. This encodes CASSLASGGASTDTQYF.

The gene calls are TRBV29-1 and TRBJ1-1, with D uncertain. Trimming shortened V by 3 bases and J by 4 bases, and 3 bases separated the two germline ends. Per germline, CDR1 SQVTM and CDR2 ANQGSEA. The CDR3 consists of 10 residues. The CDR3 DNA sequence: TGCAGCGTTGACGTCACTGAAGCTTTCTTT. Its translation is CSVDVTEAFF.

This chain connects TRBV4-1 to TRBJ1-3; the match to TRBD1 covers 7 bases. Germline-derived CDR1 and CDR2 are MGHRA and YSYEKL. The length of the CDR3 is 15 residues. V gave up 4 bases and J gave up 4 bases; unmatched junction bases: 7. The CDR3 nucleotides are TGCGCCAGCAGCCCGGGGGCAGGGGGAGGAAACACCATATATTTT. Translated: CASSPGAGGGNTIYF.

DNA for the CDR3: TGTGCCAGCAGCACCGACAGGGACTATCAGCCCCAGCATTTT. Translated, it gives CASSTDRDYQPQHF. The J gene is TRBJ1-5, the V gene TRBV5-5; 7 nucleotides agree with TRBD1. The germline V gene has CDR1 SGHKS and CDR2 YYEKEE (reference sequence). This CDR3 has 14 residues. With V trimmed by 4 bases and J by 5 bases, 6 bases remained unmatched.

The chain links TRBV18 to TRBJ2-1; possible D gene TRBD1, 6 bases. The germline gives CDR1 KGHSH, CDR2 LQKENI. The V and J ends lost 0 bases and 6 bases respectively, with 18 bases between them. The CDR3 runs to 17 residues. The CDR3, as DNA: TGTGCCAGCTCACCACCGGCGGACAGCCAAATAACCAATGAGCAGTTCTTC. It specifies CASSPPADSQITNEQFF.

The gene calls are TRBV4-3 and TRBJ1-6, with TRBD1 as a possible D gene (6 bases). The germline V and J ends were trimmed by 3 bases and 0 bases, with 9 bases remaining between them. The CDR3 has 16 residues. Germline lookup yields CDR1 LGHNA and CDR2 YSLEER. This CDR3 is CASSQRGGSYNSPLHF. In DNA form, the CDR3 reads TGCGCCAGCAGCCAGCGAGGGGGCTCCTATAATTCACCCCTCCACTTT.

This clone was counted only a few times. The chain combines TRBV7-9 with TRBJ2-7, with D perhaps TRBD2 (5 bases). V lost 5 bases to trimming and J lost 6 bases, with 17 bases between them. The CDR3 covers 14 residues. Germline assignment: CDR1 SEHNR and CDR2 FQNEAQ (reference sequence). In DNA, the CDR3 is TGTGCCAGCAGCCTCCGGGCCAGTGGGAGCGAGCAGTACTTC. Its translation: CASSLRASGSEQYF.